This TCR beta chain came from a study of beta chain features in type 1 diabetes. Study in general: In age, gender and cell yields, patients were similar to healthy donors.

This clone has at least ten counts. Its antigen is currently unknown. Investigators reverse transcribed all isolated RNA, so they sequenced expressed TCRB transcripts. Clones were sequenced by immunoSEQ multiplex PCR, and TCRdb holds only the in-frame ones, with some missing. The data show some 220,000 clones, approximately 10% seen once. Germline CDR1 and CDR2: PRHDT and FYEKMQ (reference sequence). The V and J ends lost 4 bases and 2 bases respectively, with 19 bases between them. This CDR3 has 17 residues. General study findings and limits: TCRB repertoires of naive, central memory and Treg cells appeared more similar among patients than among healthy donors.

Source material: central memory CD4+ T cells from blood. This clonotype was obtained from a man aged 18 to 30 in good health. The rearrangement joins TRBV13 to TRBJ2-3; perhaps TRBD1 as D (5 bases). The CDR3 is CASSSYRLNYYTDTQYF. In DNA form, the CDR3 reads TGTGCCAGCAGCTCCTACAGGCTGAACTACTACACAGATACGCAGTATTTT. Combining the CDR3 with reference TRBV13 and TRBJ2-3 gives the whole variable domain AAGVIQSPRHLIKEKRETATLKCYPIPRHDTVYWYQQGPGQDPQFLISFYEKMQSDKGSIPDRFSAQQFSDYHSELNMSSLELGDSALYFCASSSYRLNYYTDTQYFGPGTRLTVL.